Below are 17 T cell receptor beta chains sequenced from a single sample in a study of cytomegalovirus exposure and HLA in healthy donors. Clones were read by immunoSEQ multiplex PCR, and TCRdb kept only the in-frame ones, dropping some. Of about 130,000 clones detected, around 90% appear once; the ten largest clones hold roughly 6.7%. The sample was PBMCs. These receptors originate from a woman aged 25 to 45 in good health and CMV-seropositive.

The V gene is TRBV19, the J gene TRBJ2-1, with D unclear. The germline V gene has CDR1 LNHDA and CDR2 SQIVND (reference sequence). The CDR3 has 13 amino acids. The germline V and J ends were trimmed by 7 bases and 9 bases, with 16 bases remaining between them. CDR3 residues: CASISRDLLEQFF. As DNA, the CDR3 is TGTGCCAGTATTTCCCGCGATCTTCTTGAGCAGTTCTTC.

The chain carries TRBV2 and TRBJ2-7, with TRBD1 as a possible D gene (6 bases). The V end lost 6 bases, the J end lost 5 bases, and 8 bases lay between the germline ends. This CDR3 is 11 amino acids long. Germline lookup yields CDR1 SNHLY and CDR2 FYNNEI. The CDR3, as DNA: TGTGCCAGCAGACAGGGCCACGAGCAGTACTTC. Its protein product is CASRQGHEQYF.

As regards this clone: The sample contains more than one DNA sequence encoding this CDR3. The rearrangement links TRBV27 to TRBJ2-7, with D possibly being TRBD2 (6 bases). The CDR3 is made up of 13 amino acids. V lost 3 bases to trimming and J lost 2 bases, with 8 bases between them. From germline, CDR1 is MNHEY and CDR2 SMNVEV (reference sequence). In DNA form, the CDR3 reads TGTGCCAGCAGTTTTGGAGGGACCTACGAGCAGTACTTC. Translated, it gives CASSFGGTYEQYF.

This clone was seen only once. The chain has TRBV19 and TRBJ2-3; 16 nucleotides align to TRBD2. After removal of 5 bases from V and 6 bases from J, the junction contained 8 bases not matched to a gene. The length of the CDR3 is 17 residues. In germline, CDR1 is LNHDA, CDR2 SQIVND (reference sequence). In DNA form, the CDR3 reads TGTGCCAGTAGTGACGGGACTAGCGGGAGGGCGTCTGATACGCAGTATTTT. It codes for CASSDGTSGRASDTQYF.

This rearrangement joins TRBV14 to TRBJ1-1, with a weak D call TRBD1 (5 bases). CDR3 length: 13 residues. Per germline, CDR1 SGHDN and CDR2 FVKESK. Between the trimmed V and J ends, which lost 5 bases and 6 bases, there was a span of 13 bases. The CDR3 loop reads CASSSRVSSEAFF. CDR3 sequence (DNA): TGTGCCAGCAGCTCCAGGGTTTCGTCTGAAGCTTTCTTT.

The chain carries TRBV6-5 and TRBJ2-7; no definite D call. The CDR3 loop spans 16 amino acids. Germline assignment: CDR1 MNHEY and CDR2 SVGAGI. Trimming cost V 1 base and J 3 bases, with 16 bases left between them. CDR3 bases: TGTGCCAGCAGTTACTTACGAGGAATGGAAAACTACGAGCAGTACTTC. Translating gives CASSYLRGMENYEQYF.

This rearrangement joins TRBV19 to TRBJ2-7; 9 positions agree with TRBD1. V shed 3 bases and J 2 bases; nucleotides not matched to a gene: 5. The CDR3 has 15 amino acids. Germline values: CDR1 LNHDA, CDR2 SQIVND (reference sequence). The CDR3 reads CASSILRQGAYEQYF. In nucleotides, the CDR3 is TGTGCCAGTAGTATCCTGAGACAGGGGGCCTACGAGCAGTACTTC.

The chain uses TRBV5-1 and TRBJ2-5; possible D gene TRBD2, 6 bases. Germline loops: CDR1 SGHRS, CDR2 YFSETQ. V was trimmed by 3 bases and J by 0 bases, leaving 18 bases between them. The CDR3 totals 17 residues. The CDR3 DNA reads as TGCGCCAGCAGCTCGGGCGCGGGACTCACGTACCAAGAGACCCAGTACTTC. Amino acid sequence: CASSSGAGLTYQETQYF.

V and J are TRBV5-1 and TRBJ2-1; TRBD2 agrees at 11 bases. V shed 4 bases and J 5 bases; nucleotides not matched to a gene: 2. The CDR3 loop spans 14 amino acids. From germline, CDR1 is SGHRS and CDR2 YFSETQ. This CDR3 is CASSVLAGDNEQFF. CDR3 DNA: TGCGCCAGCAGCGTACTAGCGGGAGACAATGAGCAGTTCTTC.

V usage is TRBV6-5 and J usage is TRBJ1-1, with D unresolved. The CDR3 is made up of 14 amino acids. V gave up 0 bases and J gave up 9 bases, with 14 bases separating them. Per germline, CDR1 MNHEY and CDR2 SVGAGI. CDR3 sequence reads: CASSYSRGPGKAFF. In DNA, the CDR3 is TGTGCCAGCAGTTACTCGAGAGGCCCGGGGAAAGCTTTCTTT.

The table lists this clone with a count of one. V usage is TRBV5-6 and J usage is TRBJ1-2; D is unclear. Germline-derived CDR1 and CDR2 are SGHDT and YYEEEE. The CDR3 consists of 12 residues. Trimming left V 6 bases short and J 8 bases short, with 14 bases between. This CDR3 is CASKRGGGGYTF. Here the CDR3 DNA reads TGTGCCAGCAAACGGGGAGGTGGAGGCTACACCTTC.

This chain joins TRBV10-3 and TRBJ1-1, with 9 bases lining up with TRBD1. Germline V gene sequence: CDR1 ENHRY, CDR2 SYGVKD. The CDR3 runs to 14 residues. The V segment lost 4 bases and the J segment 2 bases; nucleotides outside the gene matches: 2. Here the CDR3 DNA reads TGTGCCATCAGTGCGACAGGGGGAAACACTGAAGCTTTCTTT. Encoded protein: CAISATGGNTEAFF.

V and J are TRBV21-1 and TRBJ2-3; the D call in the table, TRBD2, was not verified against the DNA. TRBV21-1 is a pseudogene. There are 18 residues in the CDR3. CDR3 nucleotides: TGTGCCAGCAGCAAAGGGGGACTAGCGGGGGGACACACAGATACGCAGTATTTT. Translation gives CASSKGGLAGGHTDTQYF.

The chain carries TRBV5-4 and TRBJ1-4; D is ambiguous. This CDR3 comprises 13 residues. Trimming removed 5 bases from V and 4 bases from J, with 9 bases in between. The germline V gene has CDR1 SGHNT and CDR2 YYREEE (reference sequence). This CDR3 reads CASREDYNEKLFF. DNA for the CDR3: TGTGCCAGCAGGGAGGACTATAATGAAAAACTGTTTTTT.

The V gene is TRBV7-8, the J gene TRBJ2-2; 13 bases agree with TRBD2. The CDR3 runs 18 residues. The germline CDR1 and CDR2 sequences are SGHVS and FQNEAQ. Trimming at V came to 3 bases and at J to 2 bases, leaving 6 bases not matched to a gene. The CDR3: CASSLRTSGGLNTGELFF. As DNA, the CDR3 is TGTGCCAGCAGCTTGAGGACTAGCGGGGGATTAAACACCGGGGAGCTGTTTTTT. Supplemented by reference TRBV7-8 and TRBJ2-2, the full variable domain reads GAGVSQSPRYKVAKRGQDVALRCDPISGHVSLFWYQQALGQGPEFLTYFQNEAQLDKSGLPSDRFFAERPEGSVSTLKIQRTQQEDSAVYLCASSLRTSGGLNTGELFFGEGSRLTVL.

The table lists this clone with a count of one. The J gene is TRBJ2-1, the V gene TRBV6-1, with D possibly matching TRBD2 (6 bases). The germline V gene encodes CDR1 MNHNS and CDR2 SASEGT. Trimming left V 2 bases short and J 14 bases short, with 13 bases between. The CDR3 has 12 residues. CDR3 sequence reads: CASSELGTGEFF. The CDR3 nucleotides read TGTGCCAGCAGTGAACTGGGGACTGGGGAGTTCTTC.

V is TRBV20-1 and J is TRBJ2-7; D uncertain. V was clipped by 2 bases and J by 6 bases, with 8 bases between them. Per germline, CDR1 DFQATT and CDR2 SNEGSKA (reference sequence). This CDR3 has 11 residues. In DNA form, the CDR3 reads TGCAGTGCTAGAATTGGCCTCGAGCAGTACTTC. Protein: CSARIGLEQYF.